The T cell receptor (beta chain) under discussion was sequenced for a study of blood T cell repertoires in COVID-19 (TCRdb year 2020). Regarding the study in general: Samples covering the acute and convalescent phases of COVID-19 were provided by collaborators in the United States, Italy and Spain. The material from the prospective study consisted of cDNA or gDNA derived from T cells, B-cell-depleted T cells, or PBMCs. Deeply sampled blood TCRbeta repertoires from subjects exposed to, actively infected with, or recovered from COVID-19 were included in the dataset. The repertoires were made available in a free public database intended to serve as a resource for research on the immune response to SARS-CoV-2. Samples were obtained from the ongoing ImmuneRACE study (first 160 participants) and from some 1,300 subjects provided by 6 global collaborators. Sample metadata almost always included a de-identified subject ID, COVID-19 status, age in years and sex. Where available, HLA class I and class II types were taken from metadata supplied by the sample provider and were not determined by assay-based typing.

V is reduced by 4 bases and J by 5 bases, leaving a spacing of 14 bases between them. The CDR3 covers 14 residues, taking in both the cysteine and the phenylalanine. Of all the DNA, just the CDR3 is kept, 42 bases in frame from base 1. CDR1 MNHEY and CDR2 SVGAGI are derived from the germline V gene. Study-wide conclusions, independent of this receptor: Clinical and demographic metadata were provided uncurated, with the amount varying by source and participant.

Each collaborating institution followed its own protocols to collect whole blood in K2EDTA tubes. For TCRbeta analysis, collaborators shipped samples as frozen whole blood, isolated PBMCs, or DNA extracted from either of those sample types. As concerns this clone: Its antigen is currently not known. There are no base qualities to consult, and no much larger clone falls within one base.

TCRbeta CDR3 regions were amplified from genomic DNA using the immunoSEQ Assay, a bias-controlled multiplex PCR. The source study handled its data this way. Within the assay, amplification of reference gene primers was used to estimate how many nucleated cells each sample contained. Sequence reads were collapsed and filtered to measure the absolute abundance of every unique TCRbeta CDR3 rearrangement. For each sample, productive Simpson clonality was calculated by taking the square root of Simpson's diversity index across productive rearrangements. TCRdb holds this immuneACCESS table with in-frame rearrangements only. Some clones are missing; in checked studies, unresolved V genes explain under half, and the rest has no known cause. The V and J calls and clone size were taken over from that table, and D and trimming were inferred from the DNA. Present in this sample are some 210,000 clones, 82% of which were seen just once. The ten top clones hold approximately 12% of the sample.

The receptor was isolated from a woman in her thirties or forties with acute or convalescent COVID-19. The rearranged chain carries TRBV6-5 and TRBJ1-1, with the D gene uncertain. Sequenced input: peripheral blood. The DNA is TGTGCCAGCAGTTTCTCGGGGTCGGGGACTGAAGCTTTCTTT. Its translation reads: CASSFSGSGTEAFF.